This T cell receptor (beta chain) originates from a study of shared clonotypes between healthy human individuals. An assay was performed, and its level was deep. Assay used: immunoSEQ multiplex PCR; TCRdb lists only in-frame clones, some missing. The sample includes about half a million clones, roughly 80% of them seen just once. This CDR3 contains 15 residues. Germline CDR1 is MNHEY and CDR2 is SVGAGI. The germline V and J ends were trimmed by 2 bases and 7 bases, with 18 bases remaining between them. The sample consisted of PBMCs. V and J are TRBV6-5 and TRBJ2-7; no clear D gene. The receptor was isolated from a middle-aged woman in good health. Some clones in this sample may be carry-over from other donors' samples. CDR3 amino acids: CASSYPGLPLEEQYF. CDR3 coding DNA: TGTGCCAGCAGTTACCCCGGGCTGCCGCTTGAGGAGCAGTACTTC.